Listed below are T cell receptor beta chains from one sample, sequenced in a study of blood T cell repertoires in COVID-19. Assay used: immunoSEQ multiplex PCR; TCRdb lists only in-frame clones, some missing. The sample has around 250,000 clones, under 95% seen once. Sequencing was carried out using PBMCs or T cells enriched from blood (not recorded which). The receptors were gathered from a man aged 40-49 years who had been exposed to COVID-19. The CDR3 runs from the conserved cysteine through the conserved F or W. D genes are given only for firm matches. Clone sizes are given selectively: once, few, many, or a class where the clone is expanded.

abundance	v_gene	d_gene	j_gene	CDR3aa	CDR3nt
few	TRBV19	NA	TRBJ1-4	CASSIRATNEKLFF	TGTGCCAGTAGTATCCGGGCAACTAATGAAAAACTGTTTTTT
NA	TRBV10-3	NA	TRBJ2-5	CAISESGASVAMETQYF	TGTGCCATCAGTGAGTCGGGAGCCTCGGTAGCCATGGAGACCCAGTACTTC
NA	TRBV4-2	NA	TRBJ2-5	CASSQAGNTAQETQYF	TGTGCCAGCAGCCAAGCCGGGAACACGGCGCAAGAGACCCAGTACTTC
NA	TRBV19	TRBD1	TRBJ2-5	CASSQIARGLGETQYF	TGTGCCAGTAGCCAAATCGCCAGGGGGCTGGGTGAGACCCAGTACTTC
NA	TRBV19	NA	TRBJ2-2	CASSTYGRGTGELFF	TGTGCCAGTAGCACCTATGGGCGGGGCACCGGGGAGCTGTTTTTT
once	TRBV4-1	NA	TRBJ1-1	CASSQGLGGSEAFF	TGCGCCAGCAGCCAAGGTTTAGGGGGTTCTGAAGCTTTCTTT
NA	TRBV6-5	TRBD1	TRBJ1-3	CASSPGQGSGNTIYF	TGTGCCAGCAGTCCCGGACAGGGCTCTGGAAACACCATATATTTT
NA	TRBV6-5	NA	TRBJ2-2	CASSYPGSGELFF	TGTGCCAGCAGTTACCCAGGGTCCGGGGAGCTGTTTTTT
NA	TRBV19	TRBD1	TRBJ1-5	CASSSPGQDFSNQPQHF	TGTGCCAGTAGTTCGCCGGGACAGGACTTTTCGAATCAGCCCCAGCATTTT
NA	TRBV7-6	NA	TRBJ2-7	CASSPPGHEQYF	TGTGCCAGCAGCCCCCCAGGTCACGAGCAGTACTTC
NA	TRBV15	TRBD2	TRBJ2-1	CATSGRLAEWGYNEQFF	TGTGCCACCAGCGGGCGACTAGCGGAGTGGGGATACAATGAGCAGTTCTTC
NA	TRBV14	TRBD1	TRBJ2-4	CASSQVGTALAKNIQYF	TGTGCCAGCAGCCAAGTTGGGACAGCGCTAGCCAAAAACATTCAGTACTTC
NA	TRBV12-5	NA	TRBJ1-4	CASGPSLGDEKLFF	TGTGCTAGTGGTCCCTCGCTAGGAGATGAAAAACTGTTTTTT
NA	TRBV30	NA	TRBJ2-2	CAWSGQANTGELFF	TGTGCCTGGAGTGGACAGGCGAACACCGGGGAGCTGTTTTTT
NA	TRBV27	NA	TRBJ2-6	CASSPRGGAVAGANVLTF	TGTGCCAGCAGTCCGAGGGGGGGCGCGGTTGCTGGGGCCAACGTCCTGACTTTC
NA	TRBV7-2	NA	TRBJ2-3	CASSQALSTDTQYF	TGTGCCAGCAGCCAGGCCCTGAGCACAGATACGCAGTATTTT
NA	TRBV5-1	NA	TRBJ1-3	CASSSGGPGNTIYF	TGCGCCAGCAGCTCCGGGGGTCCTGGAAACACCATATATTTT
few	TRBV5-6	TRBD2	TRBJ2-2	CASSFSGGRASPGELFF	TGTGCCAGCAGCTTCTCGGGCGGGAGGGCCTCTCCCGGGGAGCTGTTTTTT
NA	TRBV28	NA	TRBJ2-2	CASSYPVTGELFF	TGTGCCAGCAGTTACCCAGTCACCGGGGAGCTGTTTTTT
NA	TRBV7-2	NA	TRBJ2-7	CASSAAQGSTEQYF	TGTGCCAGCAGCGCTGCGCAGGGGAGCACCGAGCAGTACTTC
NA	TRBV5-4	NA	TRBJ1-2	CASSFPGTNYGYTF	TGTGCCAGCAGCTTTCCAGGCACTAACTATGGCTACACCTTC
NA	TRBV27	NA	TRBJ1-2	CASNPRGGADYGYTF	TGTGCCAGCAACCCGAGGGGGGGCGCAGACTATGGCTACACCTTC
NA	TRBV30	NA	TRBJ1-2	CAWSRQGGNGYTF	TGTGCCTGGAGTCGGCAGGGCGGAAATGGCTACACCTTC
NA	TRBV3-1/TRBV3-2	NA	TRBJ1-3	CASTRGGSGNTIYF	TGTGCCAGCACCCGAGGGGGTTCTGGAAACACCATATATTTT
NA	TRBV9	NA	TRBJ2-7	CASSLAGVSYEQYF	TGTGCCAGCAGCCTCGCCGGGGTCTCCTACGAGCAGTACTTC
once	TRBV12-3/TRBV12-4	NA	TRBJ1-1	CASSLRGPPAAFF	TGTGCCAGCAGTTTGCGGGGGCCGCCGGCAGCTTTCTTT
NA	TRBV27	NA	TRBJ2-7	CASSPRKVGRYF	TGTGCCAGCAGTCCCCGTAAGGTGGGGAGGTACTTC
NA	TRBV14	NA	TRBJ2-7	CASSQSTWSEQYF	TGTGCCAGCAGCCAGTCCACATGGTCCGAGCAGTACTTC
NA	TRBV7-3	TRBD1	TRBJ2-3	CASSDRGGTDTQYF	TGTGCCAGCAGCGACAGGGGCGGCACAGATACGCAGTATTTT
NA	TRBV19	TRBD2	TRBJ2-3	CASSTRLADKSTDTQYF	TGTGCCAGTAGTACCCGACTAGCGGATAAGAGCACAGATACGCAGTATTTT
once	TRBV6-5	NA	TRBJ1-5	CASNAPYQPQHF	TGTGCCAGCAACGCGCCTTATCAGCCCCAGCATTTT
NA	TRBV4-3	NA	TRBJ1-1	CASSQDTGSPEAFF	TGCGCCAGCAGCCAAGATACAGGGAGCCCTGAAGCTTTCTTT
NA	TRBV28	TRBD1	TRBJ1-2	CASGDLPGQGAYGYTF	TGTGCCAGCGGGGATCTCCCGGGACAGGGGGCCTATGGCTACACCTTC
NA	TRBV28	NA	TRBJ1-1	CASGITGGTEAFF	TGTGCCAGCGGAATTACCGGGGGCACTGAAGCTTTCTTT
NA	TRBV28	NA	TRBJ1-4	CASSPQGTNEKLFF	TGTGCCAGCAGCCCACAGGGAACTAATGAAAAACTGTTTTTT
NA	TRBV19	TRBD2	TRBJ2-3	CASTPTSGSVIDTQYF	TGTGCCAGTACCCCGACTAGCGGGAGCGTGATAGATACGCAGTATTTT
NA	TRBV13	NA	TRBJ1-1	CASSSSNRAFF	TGTGCCAGCAGCTCGAGTAACAGGGCTTTCTTT